Each of the 21 T cell receptor beta chains below was sequenced from the same sample in a study of response to subunit inactivated influenza vaccine. Via MiXCR, TCRdb re-called the RT-PCR reads, giving one row per CDR3 protein. The table shows roughly 700,000 distinct CDR3 sequences, with less than 20% occurring only once. This specimen consisted of PBMCs from blood, obtained 11 to 12 days after vaccination. The receptors derive from a man aged 45-65 years who received an inactivated influenza vaccine.

This clonotype was counted between two and nine times. V usage is TRBV29-1 and J usage is TRBJ2-5; 7 bases agree with TRBD2. With 7 bases clipped from V and 2 bases from J, the junction kept 13 bases outside the gene matches. CDR3 length: 15 residues. Germline values: CDR1 SQVTM, CDR2 ANQGSEA. CDR3 loop: CSGWGGAGSQETQYF. The DNA for the CDR3 is TGCAGCGGCTGGGGAGGGGCAGGGTCTCAAGAGACCCAGTACTTC.

This chain connects TRBV7-9 to TRBJ2-5; 8 nucleotides agree with TRBD1. Looked up from germline, CDR1 is SEHNR and CDR2 is FQNEAQ (reference sequence). The CDR3 loop spans 15 amino acids. Unmatched junction bases numbered 4, after V lost 3 bases and J lost 1 base. The CDR3 loop is CASSLGQVGQETQYF. The CDR3, as DNA: TGTGCCAGCAGCTTGGGACAGGTCGGCCAAGAGACCCAGTACTTC.

The V call is TRBV5-4, the J call TRBJ2-5; 9 bases agree with TRBD2. The germline CDR1 and CDR2 sequences are SGHNT and YYREEE (reference sequence). There are 15 residues in the CDR3. The J segment lost 4 bases and the V segment lost 4 bases, leaving 8 bases of the junction unmatched. CDR3 residues: CASSPVREGLETQYF. In DNA, the CDR3 is TGTGCCAGCAGCCCTGTGCGGGAGGGATTAGAGACCCAGTACTTC. The variable domain in full, with the rest retrieved from reference TRBV5-4 and TRBJ2-5, is ETGVTQSPTHLIKTRGQQVTLRCSSQSGHNTVSWYQQALGQGPQFIFQYYREEENGRGNFPPRFSGLQFPNYSSELNVNALELDDSALYLCASSPVREGLETQYFGPGTRLLVL.

This clonotype was found a few times. The CDR3 loop is CSARRTGKEEQYF. The CDR3 bases are TGCAGTGCTAGACGGACAGGGAAGGAGGAGCAGTACTTC. The chain employs TRBV20-1 and TRBJ2-7; 8 nucleotides line up with TRBD1. This CDR3 region has 13 residues. Germline V gene data show CDR1 as DFQATT and CDR2 as SNEGSKA (reference sequence). V shed 2 bases, J shed 7 bases, and the junction held 7 bases outside the gene matches.

J is TRBJ2-7 and V is TRBV5-6, with a weak D call TRBD1 (5 bases). V was trimmed by 9 bases and J by 3 bases, leaving 16 bases between them. Germline V gives CDR1 SGHDT, CDR2 YYEEEE. This CDR3 spans 13 amino acids. CDR3 sequence: CAMSLGLLYEQYF. The CDR3 nucleotides read TGTGCCATGAGCTTGGGGCTCCTCTACGAGCAGTACTTC.

This clonotype appeared a few times. The J gene is TRBJ2-3, the V gene TRBV7-8; no clear D. The CDR3 has 14 amino acids. The ends were cut back, 1 base at V and 8 bases at J, with 13 bases in the middle. Germline V gene lookup returns CDR1 SGHVS and CDR2 FQNEAQ. CDR3 in amino acids: CASSLGLDESTQYF. CDR3 nucleotide sequence: TGTGCCAGCAGCTTAGGGCTAGATGAGTCTACGCAGTATTTT. The variable domain in full, with the rest retrieved from reference TRBV7-8 and TRBJ2-3, is GAGVSQSPRYKVAKRGQDVALRCDPISGHVSLFWYQQALGQGPEFLTYFQNEAQLDKSGLPSDRFFAERPEGSVSTLKIQRTQQEDSAVYLCASSLGLDESTQYFGPGTRLTVL.

This clonotype has only a few counts. The chain couples TRBV12-3 or TRBV12-4 to TRBJ2-7, with TRBD2 as a possible D gene (5 bases). Trimming cost V 5 bases and J 3 bases, with 23 bases left between them. This CDR3 is built from 17 residues. CDR3 in DNA: TGTGCCAGCAGTCTCTCTCCTCTATCGGGGTCCCACTACGAGCAGTACTTC. This translates into CASSLSPLSGSHYEQYF.

The gene calls are TRBV27 and TRBJ2-1; 7 bases map to TRBD1. V was clipped by 6 bases and J by 0 bases; unmatched bases: 11. CDR3 length equals 17 residues. CDR1 is MNHEY, CDR2 SMNVEV, per germline (reference sequence). This CDR3 reads CASSQPPNRGSYNEQFF. The CDR3 bases are TGTGCCAGCAGCCAACCCCCGAACAGGGGCTCCTACAATGAGCAGTTCTTC.

A few counts support this clonotype. The rearrangement links TRBV6-6 to TRBJ2-1; a weak D match, TRBD2 (5 bases). V was clipped by 8 bases and J by 2 bases, with 10 bases between them. CDR1 and CDR2 (germline): MNHNY, SVGAGI (reference sequence). The CDR3 is 13 amino acids. CDR3 coding DNA: TGTGCCAGCGCATCCGGGACCTACAATGAGCAGTTCTTC. Residues: CASASGTYNEQFF.

This clonotype has just a few counts. The chain couples TRBV5-1 to TRBJ2-5; 7 bases line up with TRBD2. The CDR3 runs to 17 residues. After removal of 0 bases from V and 2 bases from J, the junction contained 10 bases not matched to a gene. The germline V gene encodes CDR1 SGHRS and CDR2 YFSETQ. DNA of the CDR3: TGCGCCAGCAGCTTGGCCGGGCCTAGCGGTTTACAAGAGACCCAGTACTTC. Translating gives CASSLAGPSGLQETQYF. Together with reference TRBV5-1 and TRBJ2-5, the CDR3 gives the full variable domain: KAGVTQTPRYLIKTRGQQVTLSCSPISGHRSVSWYQQTPGQGLQFLFEYFSETQRNKGNFPGRFSGRQFSNSRSEMNVSTLELGDSALYLCASSLAGPSGLQETQYFGPGTRLLVL.

This clonotype was recorded a few times. The rearrangement links TRBV9 to TRBJ2-2; 8 bases match TRBD1. V lost 0 bases and J lost 6; bases outside the gene matches: 1. CDR1 SGDLS and CDR2 YYNGEE come from the germline V gene. CDR3 length: 14 amino acids. CDR3 DNA: TGTGCCAGCAGCGTAGAACAGGGGGCCGGGGAGCTGTTTTTT. It codes for CASSVEQGAGELFF. Based on the CDR3 plus reference TRBV9 and TRBJ2-2, the full variable domain is DSGVTQTPKHLITATGQRVTLRCSPRSGDLSVYWYQQSLDQGLQFLIQYYNGEERAKGNILERFSAQQFPDLHSELNLSSLELGDSALYFCASSVEQGAGELFFGEGSRLTVL.

The J gene is TRBJ1-2, the V gene TRBV11-1; possible D gene TRBD1, 6 bases. CDR1 SGHAT and CDR2 FQDESV come from the germline V gene (reference sequence). The V end was cut by 2 bases, the J end by 2 bases, with 9 bases between. CDR3 size: 14 residues. The CDR3 loop reads CASSLNGQNYGYTF. CDR3 DNA sequence: TGTGCCAGCAGCTTAAACGGACAGAACTATGGCTACACCTTC.

The CDR3 loop reads CQPGTSGHNEQFF. The CDR3 DNA reads TGCCAACCCGGGACTAGCGGACACAATGAGCAGTTCTTC. The chain joins TRBV20-1 to TRBJ2-1, with 11 nucleotides matching TRBD2. This CDR3 is 13 amino acids long. CDR1 DFQATT and CDR2 SNEGSKA come from the germline V gene (reference sequence).

This clonotype was seen repeatedly, ten times or more. This chain connects TRBV29-1 to TRBJ2-1, with D perhaps TRBD2 (6 bases). Trimming shortened V by 4 bases and J by 5 bases, and 15 bases separated the two germline ends. This CDR3 region has 14 residues. CDR1 and CDR2 from the germline V gene are SQVTM and ANQGSEA. This CDR3 is CSVVRGNANNEQFF. The CDR3 region has the DNA TGCAGCGTTGTCCGGGGGAACGCGAACAATGAGCAGTTCTTC.

This clonotype was recorded once. The chain joins TRBV9 to TRBJ2-1; D may be TRBD1 (6 bases). Deletions cut 0 bases from V and 9 bases from J, with 19 bases between. This CDR3 has 16 amino acids. Germline loops: CDR1 SGDLS, CDR2 YYNGEE. Here the CDR3 DNA reads TGTGCCAGCAGCGTAGCTGCCCAGGGGCCTCAGGGTGAGCAGTTCTTC. It translates to CASSVAAQGPQGEQFF.

Concerning this clonotype itself: The junction departs from the called germline gene at one end, perhaps through a read error. This rearrangement joins TRBV7-7 to TRBJ2-2; a possible D gene is TRBD2 (6 bases). This CDR3 is 15 amino acids long. From germline, CDR1 is SSHAT and CDR2 FNYEAQ (reference sequence). The CDR3 DNA sequence: TGTGCTAGCAGCTTAGCGGAGGGGTGGACCGGGGAGCTGTTTTTT. Translating gives CASSLAEGWTGELFF.

The J gene is TRBJ1-5, the V gene TRBV4-1; 9 bases match TRBD1. V lost 3 bases, J lost 5 bases, and 5 bases stayed unmatched. Germline V gene data show CDR1 as MGHRA and CDR2 as YSYEKL. This CDR3 region has 15 residues. The CDR3 DNA reads TGCGCCAGCAGCCATTACAGGGGGCGAGATCAGCCCCAGCATTTT. As protein: CASSHYRGRDQPQHF.

In its sample, this clonotype was seen a few times. The chain links TRBV20-1 to TRBJ2-7, with TRBD2 matching over 7 bases. V shed 0 bases and J 2 bases; nucleotides not matched to a gene: 7. Germline V gene lookup returns CDR1 DFQATT and CDR2 SNEGSKA (reference sequence). The CDR3 is 15 amino acids. The CDR3 is CSARDPGGSPYEQYF. In nucleotides, the CDR3 is TGCAGTGCTAGAGATCCGGGGGGATCCCCCTACGAGCAGTACTTC.

DNA for the CDR3: TGTGCCTGGAGTGTAGGGAGTAGTTTTAATGAGCAGTTCTTC. This translates into CAWSVGSSFNEQFF. The V call is TRBV30, the J call TRBJ2-1; D is possibly TRBD2 (5 bases). The ends were cut back, 0 bases at V and 7 bases at J, with 13 bases in the middle. Per the germline V gene, CDR1 is GTSNPN and CDR2 is SVGIG (reference sequence). The CDR3 runs 14 residues.

This clonotype appeared a few times. J is TRBJ1-1 and V is TRBV7-2, with unresolved D. With 1 base removed from V and 4 bases from J, the gap between germline ends came to 10 bases. Germline V lookup: CDR1 SGHTA, CDR2 FQGNSA. This CDR3 has 14 residues. The CDR3 here is CASSLGSASTEAFF. The CDR3 nucleotides are TGTGCCAGCAGCTTAGGCAGCGCTAGCACTGAAGCTTTCTTT.

This clonotype was seen many times. The chain carries TRBV12-3 or TRBV12-4 and TRBJ2-1; a possible D gene is TRBD2 (6 bases). Trimming took off 6 bases at V and 7 bases at J, with 22 bases between the two ends. The length of the CDR3 is 16 residues. The CDR3 protein is CASRQARLGSSNEQFF. CDR3 in DNA: TGTGCCAGCAGGCAAGCCCGACTAGGAAGTAGTAATGAGCAGTTCTTC.